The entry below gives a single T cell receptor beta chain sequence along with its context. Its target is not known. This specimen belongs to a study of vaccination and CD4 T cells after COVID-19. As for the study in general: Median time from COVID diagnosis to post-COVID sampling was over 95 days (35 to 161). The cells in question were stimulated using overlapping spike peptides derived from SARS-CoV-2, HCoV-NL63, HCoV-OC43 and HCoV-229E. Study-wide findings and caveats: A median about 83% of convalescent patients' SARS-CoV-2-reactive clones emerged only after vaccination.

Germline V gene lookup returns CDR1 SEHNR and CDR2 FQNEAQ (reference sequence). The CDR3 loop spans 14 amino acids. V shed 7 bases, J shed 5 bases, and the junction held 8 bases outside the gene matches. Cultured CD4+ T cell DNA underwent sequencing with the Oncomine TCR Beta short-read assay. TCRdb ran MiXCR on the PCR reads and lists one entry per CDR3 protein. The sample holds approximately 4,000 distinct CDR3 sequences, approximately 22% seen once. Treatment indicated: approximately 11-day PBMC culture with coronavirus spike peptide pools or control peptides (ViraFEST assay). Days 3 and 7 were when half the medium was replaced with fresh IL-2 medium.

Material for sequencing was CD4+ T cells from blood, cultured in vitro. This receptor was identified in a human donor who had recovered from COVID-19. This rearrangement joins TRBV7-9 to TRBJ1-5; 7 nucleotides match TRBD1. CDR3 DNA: TGTGCCAGCACCTCAGACAGGGCGGATCAGCCCCAGCATTTT. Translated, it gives CASTSDRADQPQHF.